One and the same sample provided the 7 T cell receptor beta chains below, sequenced in a study of identical twins. TCRdb re-called the 5' RACE reads with MiXCR, one entry per CDR3 protein. The sample yields under 300,000 distinct CDR3 sequences, around 15% seen once. Sequencing used memory (CD45RO+) T cells sorted from blood. Receptors were obtained from a woman aged 18-29 years in good health.

This clonotype was counted only a few times. V usage is TRBV10-2 and J usage is TRBJ2-7, with 9 bases that match TRBD2. Germline values: CDR1 WSHSY, CDR2 SAAADI. The V segment lost 6 bases and the J segment 4 bases; nucleotides outside the gene matches: 4. The CDR3 contains 13 residues. In DNA, the CDR3 is TGCGCCAGCAGGAGGGGACTAGCTTACGAGCAGTACTTC. Encoded protein: CASRRGLAYEQYF.

This clonotype was seen at least ten times. The rearrangement links TRBV6-2 or TRBV6-3 to TRBJ2-7; 9 nucleotides align to TRBD1. In germline, CDR1 is MNHEY, CDR2 SVGEGT. V trimming: 5 bases; J trimming: 5 bases; junction bases outside the gene matches: 7. The CDR3 sequence is 14 residues long. The CDR3 loop is CASSTRDRDNEQYF. In nucleotides, the CDR3 is TGTGCCAGCAGTACCCGGGACAGGGACAACGAGCAGTACTTC.

This clonotype was seen a few times. The chain couples TRBV18 to TRBJ1-1; D gene uncertain. Germline CDR1 and CDR2: KGHSH and LQKENI. The CDR3 totals 11 residues. V was clipped by 4 bases and J by 7 bases, with 7 bases between them. The CDR3 coding sequence is TGTGCCAGCTCACGGAGGAGTGAAGCTTTCTTT. Translating gives CASSRRSEAFF.

A few counts support this clonotype. V usage is TRBV19 and J usage is TRBJ1-2; weak D call: TRBD1 (5 bases). V gave up 5 bases and J gave up 4 bases, with 8 bases separating them. The CDR3 loop spans 12 amino acids. Germline V CDR1 and CDR2: LNHDA, SQIVND (reference sequence). CDR3: CASSETVYGYTF. For the CDR3, the DNA is TGTGCCAGTAGTGAGACAGTCTATGGCTACACCTTC.

The chain links TRBV5-6 to TRBJ1-1; D not resolved. The ends were cut back, 1 base at V and 6 bases at J, with 7 bases in the middle. This CDR3 comprises 12 residues. CDR1 is SGHDT, CDR2 YYEEEE, per germline. CDR3 nucleotide sequence: TGTGCCAGCAGCTTGTTCCGTGCTGAAGCTTTCTTT. As protein: CASSLFRAEAFF.

The V gene is TRBV12-3 or TRBV12-4, the J gene TRBJ1-2, with 9 bases fitting TRBD1. The length of the CDR3 is 16 residues. Trimming cost V 6 bases and J 7 bases; bases outside gene matches: 15. CDR3 residues: CASSPGSYRGLSGYTF. CDR3 bases: TGTGCCAGCAGCCCCGGGTCCTACAGGGGGCTGAGTGGCTACACCTTC.

This chain joins TRBV6-1 and TRBJ1-6; D is ambiguous. The CDR3 is 16 residues long. The germline gives CDR1 MNHNS, CDR2 SASEGT. V was trimmed by 4 bases and J by 6 bases, leaving 16 bases between them. This chain's CDR3 is CASSVSAASSNSPLHF. For the CDR3, the DNA is TGTGCCAGCAGTGTGTCGGCGGCCAGCAGTAATTCACCCCTCCACTTT.